This T cell receptor (beta chain) was recovered during a study of T cell responses to AZD1222 COVID-19 vaccine. Looking at the study overall: Researchers grouped second doses given at about 4 or about 12 weeks into one pool.

Worth noting for this clone: Its cognate antigen is unknown.

The CDR3 extends over 15 amino acids. Germline CDR1 is SGHNT and CDR2 is YENEEA. V dropped 4 bases and J dropped 7; count of bases not matched to a gene: 9. Study-wide findings and caveats: Across spike, vaccine-associated CD4 TCRs were found, dominant at 160-218 and 743-854.

TCRdb's copy holds only in-frame clones and misses some; the assay was immunoSEQ multiplex PCR. The table has about 170,000 clones, roughly 89% seen once. The starting material was peripheral blood, obtained on day 0 of AZD1222 vaccination. The genes are TRBV11-3 and TRBJ2-3; TRBD1 agrees at 9 bases. This clonotype was sampled from an adult in good health. The DNA for the CDR3 is TGTGCCAGCAGCTCCATCCGGGACAGGGACAATACGCAGTATTTT. Translating it yields CASSSIRDRDNTQYF.